Each of the 5 T cell receptor beta chains below was sequenced from the same sample in a study of blood T cell repertoires in COVID-19. Method: immunoSEQ multiplex PCR; TCRdb's copy keeps in-frame clones and lacks some. The profile shows some 140,000 clones, 78% of them singletons. The sample consisted of peripheral blood. These receptors originate from a man older than 75 with acute or convalescent COVID-19.

This sequence joins TRBV11-3 and TRBJ1-3; 8 bases agree with TRBD1. Germline CDR1 reads SGHNT; CDR2 reads YENEEA. V was pared by 3 bases and J by 8 bases, with 3 bases of the junction left unmatched. The CDR3 has 13 residues. This CDR3 is CASSFGQGHTIYF. The CDR3 DNA follows: TGTGCCAGCAGCTTCGGACAGGGACACACCATATATTTT.

V is TRBV3-1 (or the pseudogene TRBV3-2) and J is TRBJ2-5, with 9 bases lining up with TRBD1. This CDR3 comprises 12 residues. Germline trimming cut 3 bases from V and 14 bases from J; bases unmatched to any gene: 7. The germline gives CDR1 LGHDT, CDR2 YNNKEL (reference sequence). CDR3 residues: CASSHAPGQGYF. As DNA, the CDR3 is TGTGCCAGCAGCCATGCGCCGGGACAGGGTTACTTC.

This chain links TRBV24-1 with TRBJ1-5, with D possibly TRBD1 on 6 matching bases. The CDR3 is 16 residues long. The germline gives CDR1 KGHDR, CDR2 SFDVKD. Trimming shortened V by 3 bases and J by 1 base, and 12 bases separated the two germline ends. The CDR3 nucleotides are TGTGCCACCAGTGATGCAGGGGTGTCGAGCAATCAGCCCCAGCATTTT. This sequence encodes CATSDAGVSSNQPQHF.

This chain connects TRBV5-1 to TRBJ2-2, with D uncertain. V gave up 3 bases and J gave up 5 bases, with 8 bases separating them. The CDR3 has 13 amino acids. Germline lookup yields CDR1 SGHRS and CDR2 YFSETQ. The CDR3 region is CASSSAQTGELFF. The CDR3 DNA follows: TGCGCCAGCAGCTCAGCGCAGACCGGGGAGCTGTTTTTT. The whole variable domain, filled in from reference TRBV5-1 and TRBJ2-2, reads KAGVTQTPRYLIKTRGQQVTLSCSPISGHRSVSWYQQTPGQGLQFLFEYFSETQRNKGNFPGRFSGRQFSNSRSEMNVSTLELGDSALYLCASSSAQTGELFFGEGSRLTVL.

V and J are TRBV10-3 and TRBJ1-2; the D gene is possibly TRBD1 (6 bases). V was shortened by 5 bases and J by 2 bases, with 12 bases between the two germline ends. CDR3 length: 14 residues. CDR1 and CDR2 from the germline V gene are ENHRY and SYGVKD. The DNA for the CDR3 is TGTGCCATCAGTCGAACAGGGTCCAACTATGGCTACACCTTC. It encodes CAISRTGSNYGYTF.